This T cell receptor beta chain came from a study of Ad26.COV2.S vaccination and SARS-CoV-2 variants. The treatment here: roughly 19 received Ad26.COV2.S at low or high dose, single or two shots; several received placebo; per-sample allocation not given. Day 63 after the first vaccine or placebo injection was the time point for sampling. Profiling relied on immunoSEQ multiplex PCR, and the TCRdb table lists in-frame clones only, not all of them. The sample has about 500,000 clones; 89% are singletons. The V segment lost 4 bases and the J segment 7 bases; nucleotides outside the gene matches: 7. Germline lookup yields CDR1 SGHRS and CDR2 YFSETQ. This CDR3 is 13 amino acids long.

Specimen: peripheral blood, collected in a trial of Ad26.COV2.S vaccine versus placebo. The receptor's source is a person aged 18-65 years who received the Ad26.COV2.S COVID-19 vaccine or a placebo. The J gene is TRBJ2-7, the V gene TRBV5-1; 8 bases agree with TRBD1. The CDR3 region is CASSLTGEREQYF. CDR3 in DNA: TGCGCCAGCAGCCTGACAGGGGAGAGAGAGCAGTACTTC.